Listed below are T cell receptor beta chains from one sample, sequenced in a study of Graves' ophthalmopathy and Graves' hyperthyroidism. TCRdb recomputed calls from the multiplex PCR reads with MiXCR, one row per CDR3 protein. The table lists over a million distinct CDR3 sequences, around a third of them singletons, with roughly 11% in the top ten. The sequenced sample consisted of peripheral blood or thyroid tissue (not recorded which). All receptors derive from an adult man with Graves' hyperthyroidism. Both conserved end residues are part of each CDR3. A D gene is named only where the DNA matches it firmly.

>15|TRBJ2-5|TRBV25-1|-
CASSEWDTNQETQYF
>16|TRBJ1-3|TRBV6-5|-
CASGSRDTTSGNTIYF
>16|TRBJ2-6|TRBV7-6|TRBD1
CASSSRQGSGANVLTF
>13|TRBJ1-1|TRBV7-9|-
CASRSATGTEAFF
>15|TRBJ2-7|TRBV9|-
CASSPRRAPLHEQYF
>14|TRBJ1-6|TRBV11-2|-
CASSPGHGTSPLHF
>13|TRBJ2-5|TRBV20-1|-
CSAADGGQETQYF
>21|TRBJ1-1|TRBV4-2|-
CASSLFPNGNTGGASRTEAFF
>13|TRBJ2-7|TRBV5-4|TRBD2
CASGFAGGYEQYF
>14|TRBJ1-1|TRBV7-9|-
CASRSGGGDTEAFF
>13|TRBJ1-5|TRBV29-1|-
CSVGRHSNQPQHF
>17|TRBJ2-2|TRBV24-1|TRBD2
CATSSSGRFWSTGELFF
>16|TRBJ2-5|TRBV25-1|TRBD1
CASSLTGQGAWETQYF
>11|TRBJ2-1|TRBV7-9|-
CASSSTVEQFF
>10|TRBJ1-2|TRBV2|-
CASMEYGYTF
>15|TRBJ2-7|TRBV6-1|-
CASSSRPGRGNEQYF
>15|TRBJ2-7|TRBV5-5|TRBD1
CASSLGTGASYEQYF
>14|TRBJ2-7|TRBV7-8|TRBD1
CASSPRGPTYEQYF
>18|TRBJ2-2|TRBV24-1|-
CATSVEARVGLGTGELFF
>10|TRBJ2-7|TRBV29-1|TRBD2
CSAGGGEQYF
>11|TRBJ2-7|TRBV29-1|-
CSVEKSYEQYF
>16|TRBJ2-7|TRBV20-1|-
CSAREKGRSVRHEQYF
>14|TRBJ2-7|TRBV7-2|TRBD1
CASRATGGTYEQYF
>15|TRBJ2-5|TRBV10-2|TRBD1
CASSEPTGGGETQYF
>16|TRBJ2-7|TRBV7-3|-
CASSHSRSASSYEQYF
>13|TRBJ1-2|TRBV7-9|TRBD1
CASSRTGAAGYTF
>14|TRBJ1-5|TRBV29-1|-
CSVGLAGRDQPQHF
>15|TRBJ2-7|TRBV10-3|-
CAISDRTEPLYEQYF
>15|TRBJ2-5|TRBV7-9|-
CASSLKAAGRETQYF